The clone carrying this TCR beta chain was detected a few times. Its antigen is not identified. Every isolated RNA sample was fully reverse transcribed, so sequencing captured expressed TCRB transcripts. It was found that naive, central memory and regulatory T cell samples averaged about 3.57 million reads. Libraries were prepared by immunoSEQ multiplex PCR; TCRdb keeps only in-frame clonotypes and omits some of them. The sample contains about 230,000 clones, roughly 9.6% of which appear only once. This entry belongs to a study of beta chain features in type 1 diabetes. Study-level results: More deletions and fewer insertions at VDJ junctions were seen in type 1 diabetes patients.

The clonotype originates from a woman aged 18-29 years in good health. Material: naive CD4+ T cells from blood.

The CDR3 DNA is TGTGCCAGCTCCCCGGTACTAGCGGGAATCACAGATACGCAGTATTTT. Translation gives CASSPVLAGITDTQYF. The chain recombines TRBV18 with TRBJ2-3, with 10 positions matching TRBD2. The length of the CDR3 is 16 residues. Germline CDR1 KGHSH, CDR2 LQKENI. V lost 6 bases and J lost 2; bases outside the gene matches: 8.